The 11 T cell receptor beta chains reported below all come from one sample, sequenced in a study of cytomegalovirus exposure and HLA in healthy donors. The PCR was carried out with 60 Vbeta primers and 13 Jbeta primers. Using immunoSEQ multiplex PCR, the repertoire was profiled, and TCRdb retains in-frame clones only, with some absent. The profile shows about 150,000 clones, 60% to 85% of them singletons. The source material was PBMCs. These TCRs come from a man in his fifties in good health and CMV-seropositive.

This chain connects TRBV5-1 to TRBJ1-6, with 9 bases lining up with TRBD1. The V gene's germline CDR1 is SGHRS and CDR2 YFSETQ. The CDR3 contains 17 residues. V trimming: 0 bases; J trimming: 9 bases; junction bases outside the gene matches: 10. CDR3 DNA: TGCGCCAGCAGCTTGGCAGCGACAGGGGGAACCCCTTCACCCCTCCACTTT. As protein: CASSLAATGGTPSPLHF. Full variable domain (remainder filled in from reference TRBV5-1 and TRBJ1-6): KAGVTQTPRYLIKTRGQQVTLSCSPISGHRSVSWYQQTPGQGLQFLFEYFSETQRNKGNFPGRFSGRQFSNSRSEMNVSTLELGDSALYLCASSLAATGGTPSPLHFGNGTRLTVT.

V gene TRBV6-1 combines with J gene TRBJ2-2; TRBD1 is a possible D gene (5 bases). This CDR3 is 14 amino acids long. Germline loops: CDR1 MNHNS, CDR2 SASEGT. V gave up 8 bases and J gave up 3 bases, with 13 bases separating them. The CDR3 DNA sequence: TGTGCCAGCGGACGATCAGGGTACACCGGGGAGCTGTTTTTT. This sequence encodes CASGRSGYTGELFF.

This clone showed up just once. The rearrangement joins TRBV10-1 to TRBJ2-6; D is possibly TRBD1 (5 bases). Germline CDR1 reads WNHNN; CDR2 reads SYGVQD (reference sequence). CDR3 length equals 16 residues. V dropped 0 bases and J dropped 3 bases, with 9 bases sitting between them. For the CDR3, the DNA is TGCGCCAGCAGTGAGTCGGGGCAGCTTGGGGCCAACGTCCTGACTTTC. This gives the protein CASSESGQLGANVLTF.

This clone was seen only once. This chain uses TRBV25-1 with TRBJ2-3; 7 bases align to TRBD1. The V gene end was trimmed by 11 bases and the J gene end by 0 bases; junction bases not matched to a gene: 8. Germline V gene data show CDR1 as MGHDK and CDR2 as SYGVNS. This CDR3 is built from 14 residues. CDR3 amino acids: CASTTGPSTDTQYF. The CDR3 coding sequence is TGTGCCTCGACGACAGGGCCAAGCACAGATACGCAGTATTTT.

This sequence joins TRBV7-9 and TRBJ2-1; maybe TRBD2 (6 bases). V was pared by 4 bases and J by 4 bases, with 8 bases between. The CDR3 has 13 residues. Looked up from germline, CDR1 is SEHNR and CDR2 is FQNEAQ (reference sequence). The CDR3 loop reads CASSWGTYNEQFF. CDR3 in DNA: TGTGCCAGCAGCTGGGGGACTTACAATGAGCAGTTCTTC.

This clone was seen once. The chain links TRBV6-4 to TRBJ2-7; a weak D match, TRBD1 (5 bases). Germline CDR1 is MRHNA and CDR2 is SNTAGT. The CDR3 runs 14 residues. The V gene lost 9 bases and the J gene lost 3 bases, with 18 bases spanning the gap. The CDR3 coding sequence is TGTGCCAGAATTGGGCTCCCCGGACACTACGAGCAGTACTTC. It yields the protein CARIGLPGHYEQYF.

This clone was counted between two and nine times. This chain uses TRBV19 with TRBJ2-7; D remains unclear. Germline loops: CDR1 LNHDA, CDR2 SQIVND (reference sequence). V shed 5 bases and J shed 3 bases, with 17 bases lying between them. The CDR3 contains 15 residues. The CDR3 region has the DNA TGTGCCAGTAGTTCGTCAGGCTACGCGTTCTACGAGCAGTACTTC. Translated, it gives CASSSSGYAFYEQYF.

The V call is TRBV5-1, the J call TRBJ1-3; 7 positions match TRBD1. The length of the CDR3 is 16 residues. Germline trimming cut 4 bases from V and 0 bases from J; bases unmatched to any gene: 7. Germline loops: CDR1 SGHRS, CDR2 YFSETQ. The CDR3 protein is CASSPNSGGSGNTIYF. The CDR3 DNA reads TGCGCCAGCAGCCCGAACTCAGGGGGCTCTGGAAACACCATATATTTT.

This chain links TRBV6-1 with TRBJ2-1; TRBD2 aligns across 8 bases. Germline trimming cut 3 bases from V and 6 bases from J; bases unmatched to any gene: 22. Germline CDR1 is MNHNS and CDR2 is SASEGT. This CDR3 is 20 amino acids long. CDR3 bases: TGTGCCAGCAGTGAGAGTTGGATGTCAGCGGGAGTTCGGCTCGCCAATGAGCAGTTCTTC. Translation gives CASSESWMSAGVRLANEQFF.

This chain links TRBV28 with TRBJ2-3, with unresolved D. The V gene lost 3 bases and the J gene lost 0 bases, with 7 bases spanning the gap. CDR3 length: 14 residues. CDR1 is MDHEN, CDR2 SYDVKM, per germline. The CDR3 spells CASSFVGSTDTQYF. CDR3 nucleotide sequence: TGTGCCAGCAGTTTCGTCGGGAGCACAGATACGCAGTATTTT.

CDR3 loop: CASSVVTSGNNEQFF. The CDR3 nucleotides are TGTGCCAGCAGCGTAGTAACTAGCGGGAACAATGAGCAGTTCTTC. This chain links TRBV9 with TRBJ2-1; TRBD2 agrees at 10 bases. The germline gives CDR1 SGDLS, CDR2 YYNGEE. This CDR3 has 15 residues. V lost 0 bases to trimming and J lost 5 bases; unmatched junction nucleotides: 2.